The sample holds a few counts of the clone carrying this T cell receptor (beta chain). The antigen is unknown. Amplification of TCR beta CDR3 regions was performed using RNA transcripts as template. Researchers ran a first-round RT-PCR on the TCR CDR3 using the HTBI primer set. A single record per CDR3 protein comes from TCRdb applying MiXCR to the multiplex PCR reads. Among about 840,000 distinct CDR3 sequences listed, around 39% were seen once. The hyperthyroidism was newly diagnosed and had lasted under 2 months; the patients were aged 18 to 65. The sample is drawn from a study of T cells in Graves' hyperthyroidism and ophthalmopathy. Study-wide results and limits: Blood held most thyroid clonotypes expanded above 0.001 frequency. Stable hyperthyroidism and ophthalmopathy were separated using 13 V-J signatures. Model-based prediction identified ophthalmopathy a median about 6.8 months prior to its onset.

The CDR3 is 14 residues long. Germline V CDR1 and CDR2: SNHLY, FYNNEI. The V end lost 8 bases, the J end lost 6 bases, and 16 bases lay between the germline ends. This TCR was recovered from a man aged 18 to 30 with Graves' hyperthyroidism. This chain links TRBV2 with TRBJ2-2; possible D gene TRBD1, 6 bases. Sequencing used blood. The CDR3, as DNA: TGTGCCAGCGGACGGACAGAGGGGCCCGGGGAGCTGTTTTTT. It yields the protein CASGRTEGPGELFF. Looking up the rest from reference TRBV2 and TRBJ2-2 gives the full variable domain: EPEVTQTPSHQVTQMGQEVILRCVPISNHLYFYWYRQILGQKVEFLVSFYNNEISEKSEIFDDQFSVERPDGSNFTLKIRSTKLEDSAMYFCASGRTEGPGELFFGEGSRLTVL.